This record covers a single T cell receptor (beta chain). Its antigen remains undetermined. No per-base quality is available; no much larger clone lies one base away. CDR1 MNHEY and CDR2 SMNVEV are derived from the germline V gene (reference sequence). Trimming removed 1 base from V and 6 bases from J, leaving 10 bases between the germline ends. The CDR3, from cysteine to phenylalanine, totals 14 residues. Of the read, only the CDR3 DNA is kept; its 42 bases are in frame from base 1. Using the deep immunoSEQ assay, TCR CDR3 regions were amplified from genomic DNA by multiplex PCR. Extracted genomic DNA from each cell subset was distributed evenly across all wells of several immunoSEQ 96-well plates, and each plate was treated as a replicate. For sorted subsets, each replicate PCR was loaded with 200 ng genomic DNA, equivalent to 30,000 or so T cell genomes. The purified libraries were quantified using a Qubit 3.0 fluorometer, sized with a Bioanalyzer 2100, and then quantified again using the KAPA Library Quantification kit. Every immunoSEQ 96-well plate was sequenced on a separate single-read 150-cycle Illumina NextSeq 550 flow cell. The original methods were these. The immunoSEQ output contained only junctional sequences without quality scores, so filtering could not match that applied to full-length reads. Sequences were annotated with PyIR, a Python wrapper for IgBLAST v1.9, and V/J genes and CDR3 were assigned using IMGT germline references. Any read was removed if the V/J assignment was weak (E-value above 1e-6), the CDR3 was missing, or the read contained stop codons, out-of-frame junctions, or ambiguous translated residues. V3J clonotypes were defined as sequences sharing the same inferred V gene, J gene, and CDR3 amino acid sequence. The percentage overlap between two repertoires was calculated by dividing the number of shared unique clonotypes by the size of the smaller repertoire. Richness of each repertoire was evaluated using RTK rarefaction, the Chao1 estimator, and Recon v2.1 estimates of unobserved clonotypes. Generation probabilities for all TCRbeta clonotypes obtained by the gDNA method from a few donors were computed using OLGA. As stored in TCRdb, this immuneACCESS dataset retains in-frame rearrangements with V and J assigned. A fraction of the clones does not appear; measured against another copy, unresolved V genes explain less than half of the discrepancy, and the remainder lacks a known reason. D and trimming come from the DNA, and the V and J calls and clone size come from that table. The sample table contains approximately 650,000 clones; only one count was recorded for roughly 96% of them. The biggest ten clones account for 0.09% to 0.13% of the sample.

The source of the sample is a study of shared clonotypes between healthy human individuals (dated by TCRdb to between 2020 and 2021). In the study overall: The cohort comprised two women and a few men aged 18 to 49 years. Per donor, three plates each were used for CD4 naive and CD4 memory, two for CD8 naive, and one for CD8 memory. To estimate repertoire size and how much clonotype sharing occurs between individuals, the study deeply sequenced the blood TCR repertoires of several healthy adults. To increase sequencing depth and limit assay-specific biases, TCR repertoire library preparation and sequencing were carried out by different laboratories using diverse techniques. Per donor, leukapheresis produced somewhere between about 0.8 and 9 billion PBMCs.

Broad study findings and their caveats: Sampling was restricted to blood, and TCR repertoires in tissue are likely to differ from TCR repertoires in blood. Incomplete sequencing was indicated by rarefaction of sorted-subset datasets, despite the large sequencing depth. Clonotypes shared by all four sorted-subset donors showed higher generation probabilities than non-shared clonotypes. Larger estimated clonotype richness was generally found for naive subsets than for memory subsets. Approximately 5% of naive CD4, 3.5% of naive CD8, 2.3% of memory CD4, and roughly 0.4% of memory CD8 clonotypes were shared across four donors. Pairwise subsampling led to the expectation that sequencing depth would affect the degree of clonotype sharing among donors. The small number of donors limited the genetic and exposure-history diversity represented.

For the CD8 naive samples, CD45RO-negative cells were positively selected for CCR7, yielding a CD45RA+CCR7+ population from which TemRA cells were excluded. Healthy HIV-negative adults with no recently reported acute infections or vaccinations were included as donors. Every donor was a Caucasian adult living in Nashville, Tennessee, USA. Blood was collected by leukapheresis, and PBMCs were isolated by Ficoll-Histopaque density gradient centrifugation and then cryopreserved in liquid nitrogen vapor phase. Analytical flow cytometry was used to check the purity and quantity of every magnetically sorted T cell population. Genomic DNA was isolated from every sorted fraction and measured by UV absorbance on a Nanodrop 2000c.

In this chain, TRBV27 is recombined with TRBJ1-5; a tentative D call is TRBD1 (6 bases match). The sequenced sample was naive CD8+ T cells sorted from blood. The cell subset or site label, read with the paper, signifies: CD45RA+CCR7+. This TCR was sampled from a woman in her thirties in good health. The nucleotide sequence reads TGTGCCAGCAGTTTATGGCAGGGGTTTCAGCCCCAGCATTTT. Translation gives CASSLWQGFQPQHF.